The following is a T cell receptor beta chain sequence with its context. The same CDR3 can be traced to other DNA sequences in this sample. Despite likely unrecorded immune exposures, the donors were nominally healthy at the time of sampling. In the PCR, 60 Vbeta and 13 Jbeta primers were used. TCRdb keeps only in-frame clones here, not all; method: immunoSEQ multiplex PCR. The repertoire consists of about 150,000 clones, with 75% to 85% occurring once and the leading ten covering 1.2% to 1.5%. J gave up 3 bases and V 5 bases, and 4 bases lay outside the gene matches. This CDR3 contains 14 residues. Per germline, CDR1 MNHEY and CDR2 SVGAGI. The data belong to a study of cytomegalovirus exposure and HLA in healthy donors.

The receptor's source is a woman in her 30s in good health and CMV-seropositive. J is TRBJ1-5 and V is TRBV6-5; 7 positions match TRBD1. The sequenced sample was PBMCs. Written as DNA, the CDR3 is TGTGCCAGCAGTCGGGACAGCTCCAATCAGCCCCAGCATTTT. Its translation is CASSRDSSNQPQHF.